A selection of T cell receptor beta chains follows, all from one sample in a study of prognosis after radiotherapy for stage I lung cancer. From the multiplex PCR reads, TCRdb called clonotypes with MiXCR, one entry per CDR3 protein. The table shows about 59,000 distinct CDR3 sequences, with 26% occurring only once. The sequenced sample was PBMCs, obtained before or after stereotactic body radiation therapy (not recorded which). All receptors derive from a donor of 50 years or more with non-small cell lung cancer. Each CDR3 is given with its conserved first and last residue. A D gene is named only where the DNA matches it firmly. Clone sizes are given selectively: once, few, many, or a class where the clone is expanded.

V gene,J gene,clone size,D gene,CDR3 length,CDR3 protein,CDR3 DNA
TRBV6-1,TRBJ1-1,NA,TRBD1,16,CASSTGTGGSSTEALF,TGTGCCAGCAGCACCGGGACAGGGGGCTCCAGCACTGAAGCTTTATTT
TRBV20-1,TRBJ2-3,many,TRBD2,16,CSATRTGTITTDTQYF,TGCAGTGCTACTCGAACCGGGACTATAACCACAGATACGCAGTATTTT
TRBV20-1,TRBJ2-7,many,NA,12,CSARDLGTEQYF,TGCAGTGCTAGAGATCTGGGGACCGAGCAGTACTTC
TRBV19,TRBJ2-7,many,TRBD1,13,CASRDRGGYEQYF,TGTGCCAGTAGGGACAGGGGTGGCTACGAGCAGTACTTC
TRBV12-3/TRBV12-4,TRBJ2-1,many,TRBD2,15,CASIKRGASYNEQFF,TGTGCCAGCATTAAGCGGGGGGCCTCATACAATGAGCAGTTCTTC
TRBV9,TRBJ2-2,medium-sized,NA,18,CASSEGAHGGAMTGELFF,TGTGCCAGCAGCGAGGGGGCCCATGGCGGGGCGATGACCGGGGAGCTGTTTTTT
TRBV19,TRBJ1-1,NA,NA,13,CAISGCSNTEAFF,TGTGCCATCTCCGGGTGTTCGAACACTGAAGCTTTCTTT
TRBV3-1,TRBJ1-1,few,NA,17,CASSSTPPSGSGTEAFF,TGTGCCAGCAGCTCGACCCCACCTTCAGGGTCGGGCACTGAAGCTTTCTTT
TRBV11-2,TRBJ2-1,many,NA,13,CASSLASNVEQFF,TGTGCCAGCAGCTTAGCCTCGAACGTTGAGCAGTTCTTC
TRBV6-4,TRBJ1-1,many,TRBD1,15,CASSSTGTAGTEAFF,TGTGCCAGCAGTTCCACCGGGACAGCGGGCACTGAAGCTTTCTTT
TRBV28,TRBJ1-2,many,NA,13,CASSFRVSRGYTF,TGTGCCAGCAGTTTTAGGGTATCGCGTGGCTACACCTTC
TRBV12-3/TRBV12-4,TRBJ1-1,NA,NA,14,CASSLEMANTEAFF,TGTGCCAGCAGTTTAGAGATGGCGAACACTGAAGCTTTCTTT
TRBV28,TRBJ2-1,many,NA,13,CASRQGVANEQFF,TGTGCCAGCAGACAGGGTGTCGCCAATGAGCAGTTCTTC
TRBV19,TRBJ1-5,once,NA,15,CASSLHGDGNQPQHF,TGCGCCAGTAGTCTCCACGGGGATGGCAATCAGCCCCAGCATTTT
TRBV5-1,TRBJ1-5,many,NA,13,CASSLDVDQPQHF,TGCGCCAGCAGCTTGGACGTAGATCAGCCCCAGCATTTT
TRBV5-6,TRBJ2-7,many,NA,13,CASSLDRFGEQYF,TGTGCCAGCAGCTTGGACCGTTTCGGGGAGCAGTACTTC
TRBV5-4,TRBJ2-2,many,TRBD1,21,CASSSGVGQGNPRWGPGELFF,TGTGCCAGCAGCTCGGGGGTGGGACAGGGAAATCCCCGCTGGGGTCCCGGGGAGCTGTTTTTT
TRBV25-1,TRBJ2-3,many,TRBD2,15,CASSASGGGTDTQYF,TGTGCCAGCAGTGCCAGCGGGGGGGGCACAGATACGCAGTATTTT
TRBV6-1,TRBJ2-2,once,NA,16,CASSPWGAVGTGELFF,TGTGCCAGCAGCCCCTGGGGTGCAGTTGGGACCGGGGAGCTGTTTTTT
TRBV2,TRBJ2-1,many,TRBD2,16,CASSDTGTSSYNEQFF,TGTGCCAGCAGTGATACGGGGACTAGCTCCTACAATGAGCAGTTCTTC
TRBV30,TRBJ2-1,few,TRBD2,17,CAWSVSRSGGDSGEQFF,TGTGCCTGGAGTGTGAGTAGGAGCGGGGGGGATTCCGGCGAGCAGTTCTTC
TRBV20-1,TRBJ1-2,many,TRBD1,13,CSVYSTGEYGYTF,TGCAGTGTCTACTCGACAGGGGAATATGGCTACACCTTC
TRBV5-1,TRBJ2-7,NA,NA,17,CASSFAITGLKTYEQYF,TGCGCCAGCAGCTTTGCCATTACAGGTTTAAAAACCTACGAGCAGTACTTC
TRBV20-1,TRBJ1-6,many,NA,15,CSAASGSSYNSPLHF,TGCAGTGCTGCATCCGGGAGCTCCTATAATTCACCCCTCCACTTT
TRBV7-2,TRBJ2-7,NA,TRBD1,20,CASSLTVGPGQGSPSYEQYF,TGTGCCAGCAGCTTAACGGTGGGACCGGGACAGGGTTCTCCCTCCTACGAGCAGTACTTC
TRBV20-1,TRBJ1-1,many,TRBD1,15,CSAPGTGGGRTEAFF,TGCAGTGCCCCCGGGACAGGGGGCGGGCGGACTGAAGCTTTCTTT
TRBV7-8,TRBJ1-2,many,NA,15,CASSLAQGTNYGYTF,TGTGCCAGCAGCTTAGCCCAGGGAACTAACTATGGCTACACCTTC
TRBV9,TRBJ2-7,many,TRBD1,15,CASSARQGMGYEQYF,TGTGCCAGCAGCGCCAGACAGGGGATGGGCTACGAGCAGTACTTC
TRBV7-9,TRBJ1-4,many,TRBD1,14,CASSLDRVKEKLFF,TGTGCCAGCAGCTTGGACAGGGTCAAGGAAAAACTGTTTTTT
TRBV18,TRBJ1-4,NA,NA,15,CASSPTRATNEKLFF,TGTGCCAGCTCACCGACCCGCGCAACTAATGAAAAACTGTTTTTT
TRBV3-1,TRBJ2-1,many,NA,18,CASSQSPNVGSVYNEQFF,TGTGCCAGCAGCCAATCACCCAACGTCGGTTCGGTCTACAATGAGCAGTTCTTC
TRBV12-3/TRBV12-4,TRBJ1-2,many,TRBD1,14,CASSTQDRGYGYTF,TGTGCCAGCAGTACCCAAGACAGGGGCTATGGCTACACCTTC
TRBV30,TRBJ2-2,once,NA,14,CAWCRDRNTGELFF,TGTGCCTGGTGTCGTGACAGAAACACCGGGGAGCTGTTTTTT
TRBV11-2,TRBJ2-7,many,NA,15,CASSLAGSSTYEQYF,TGTGCCAGCAGCTTAGCTGGCAGTTCGACCTACGAGCAGTACTTC
TRBV28,TRBJ1-5,many,NA,12,CASSSQGRPQHF,TGTGCCAGCAGTTCACAGGGAAGGCCCCAGCATTTT
TRBV3-1,TRBJ1-4,many,NA,15,CASSPRGHTNEKLFF,TGTGCCAGCAGCCCCCGGGGGCACACTAATGAAAAACTGTTTTTT
TRBV20-1,TRBJ2-3,many,NA,13,CSAGGPGTDTQYF,TGCAGTGCAGGGGGGCCAGGCACAGATACGCAGTATTTT
TRBV20-1,TRBJ1-2,many,NA,11,CSARTPGGYTF,TGCAGTGCCCGCACGCCGGGAGGCTACACCTTC
TRBV5-6,TRBJ1-3,few,NA,14,CASKSNGVGNTIYF,TGTGCCAGCAAATCGAATGGAGTTGGAAACACCATATATTTT
TRBV18,TRBJ2-7,many,NA,12,CASSTGFYEQYF,TGTGCCAGCTCAACAGGGTTCTACGAGCAGTACTTC
TRBV6-5,TRBJ1-5,many,TRBD1,17,CASSYSGGQASNQPQHF,TGTGCCAGCAGTTACTCGGGGGGACAGGCTAGCAATCAGCCCCAGCATTTT
TRBV2,TRBJ1-4,many,NA,15,CASSDIGAGSEKLFF,TGTGCCAGCAGTGACATCGGGGCAGGGAGTGAAAAACTGTTTTTT
TRBV6-5,TRBJ2-7,many,NA,12,CASSFNYYEQYF,TGTGCCAGCAGTTTCAATTACTACGAGCAGTACTTC
TRBV6-1,TRBJ2-7,many,TRBD2,15,CASSRGLAGGSEQYF,TGTGCCAGCAGTCGTGGACTAGCGGGGGGATCCGAGCAGTACTTC
TRBV2,TRBJ2-7,many,NA,15,CASSPTGTLDYEQYF,TGTGCCAGCAGTCCTACCGGGACCTTGGACTACGAGCAGTACTTC